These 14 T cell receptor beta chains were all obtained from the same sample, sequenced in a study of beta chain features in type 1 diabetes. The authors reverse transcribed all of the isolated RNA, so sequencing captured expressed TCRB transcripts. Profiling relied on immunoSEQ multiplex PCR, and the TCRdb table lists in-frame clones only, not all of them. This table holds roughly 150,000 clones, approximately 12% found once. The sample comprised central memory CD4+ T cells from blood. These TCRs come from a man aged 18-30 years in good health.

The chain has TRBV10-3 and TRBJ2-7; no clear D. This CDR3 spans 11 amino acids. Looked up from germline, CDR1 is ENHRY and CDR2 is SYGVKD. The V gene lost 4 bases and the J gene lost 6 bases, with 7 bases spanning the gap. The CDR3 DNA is TGTGCCATCAGTGTTAGTAGCGAGCAGTACTTC. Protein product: CAISVSSEQYF.

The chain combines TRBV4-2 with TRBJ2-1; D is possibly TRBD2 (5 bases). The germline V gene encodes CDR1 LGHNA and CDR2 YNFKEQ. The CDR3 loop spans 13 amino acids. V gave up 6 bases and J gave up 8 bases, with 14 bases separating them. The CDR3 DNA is TGTGCCAGCAGGCACCCCGGGGTGGATGAGCAGTTCTTC. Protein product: CASRHPGVDEQFF.

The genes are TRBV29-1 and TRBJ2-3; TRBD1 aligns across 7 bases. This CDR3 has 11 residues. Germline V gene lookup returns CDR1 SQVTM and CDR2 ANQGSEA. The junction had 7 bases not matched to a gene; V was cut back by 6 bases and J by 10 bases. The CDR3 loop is CSVERQGAQYF. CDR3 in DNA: TGCAGCGTCGAAAGACAGGGTGCGCAGTATTTT.

CDR3 DNA sequence: TGTGCCACCTTAGGTACAGGAGATACGCAGTATTTT. Translation: CATLGTGDTQYF. The V and J genes are TRBV28 and TRBJ2-3, with D possibly being TRBD1 (5 bases). The CDR3 contains 12 residues. Germline V gene lookup returns CDR1 MDHEN and CDR2 SYDVKM. V gave up 10 bases and J gave up 5 bases, with 13 bases separating them.

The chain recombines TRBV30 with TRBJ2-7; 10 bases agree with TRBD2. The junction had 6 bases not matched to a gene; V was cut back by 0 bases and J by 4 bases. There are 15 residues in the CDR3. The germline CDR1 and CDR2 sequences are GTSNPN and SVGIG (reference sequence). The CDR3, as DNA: TGTGCCTGGAGTGTCGGGCTAGCGGGGGTGTACGAGCAGTACTTC. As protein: CAWSVGLAGVYEQYF.

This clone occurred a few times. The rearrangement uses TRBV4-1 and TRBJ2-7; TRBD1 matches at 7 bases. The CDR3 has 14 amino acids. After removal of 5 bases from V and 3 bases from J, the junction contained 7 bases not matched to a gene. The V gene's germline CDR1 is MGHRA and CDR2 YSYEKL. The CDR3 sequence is CASSEKRDSYEQYF. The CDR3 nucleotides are TGCGCCAGCAGCGAGAAGAGGGACAGCTACGAGCAGTACTTC.

The CDR3 DNA reads TGTGCCAGCAGTTTAGCCAATCTTGTTCACTCCTACAATGAGCAGTTCTTC. Protein product: CASSLANLVHSYNEQFF. The chain recombines TRBV27 with TRBJ2-1; D unclear. The CDR3 contains 17 residues. Trimming stripped 2 bases from V and 0 bases from J, with 14 bases between. Per the germline V gene, CDR1 is MNHEY and CDR2 is SMNVEV (reference sequence).

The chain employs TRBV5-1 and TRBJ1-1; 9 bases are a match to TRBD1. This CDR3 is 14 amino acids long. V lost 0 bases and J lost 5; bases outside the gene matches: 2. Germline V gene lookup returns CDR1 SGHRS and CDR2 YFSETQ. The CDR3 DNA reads TGCGCCAGCAGCTTGGACGGGACAGGGACTGAAGCTTTCTTT. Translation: CASSLDGTGTEAFF.

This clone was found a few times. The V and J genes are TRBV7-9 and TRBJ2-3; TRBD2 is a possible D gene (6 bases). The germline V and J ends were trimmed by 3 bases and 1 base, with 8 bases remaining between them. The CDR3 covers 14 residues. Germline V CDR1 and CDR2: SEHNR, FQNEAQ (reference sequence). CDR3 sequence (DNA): TGTGCCAGCAGCTTCCAGCGGGGCACAGATACGCAGTATTTT. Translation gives CASSFQRGTDTQYF.

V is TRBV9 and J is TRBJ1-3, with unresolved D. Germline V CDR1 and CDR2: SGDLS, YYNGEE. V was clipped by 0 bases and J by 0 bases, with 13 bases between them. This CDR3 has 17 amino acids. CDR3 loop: CASSVGVGFSSGNTIYF. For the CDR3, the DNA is TGTGCCAGCAGCGTAGGGGTCGGTTTCAGCTCTGGAAACACCATATATTTT. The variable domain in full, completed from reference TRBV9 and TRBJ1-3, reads DSGVTQTPKHLITATGQRVTLRCSPRSGDLSVYWYQQSLDQGLQFLIQYYNGEERAKGNILERFSAQQFPDLHSELNLSSLELGDSALYFCASSVGVGFSSGNTIYFGEGSWLTVV.

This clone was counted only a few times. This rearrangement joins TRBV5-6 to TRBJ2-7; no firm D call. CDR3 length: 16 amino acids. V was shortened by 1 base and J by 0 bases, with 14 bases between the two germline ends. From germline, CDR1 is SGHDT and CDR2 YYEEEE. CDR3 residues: CASSLPFGSLSYEQYF. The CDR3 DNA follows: TGTGCCAGCAGCTTGCCCTTCGGCAGCCTCTCCTACGAGCAGTACTTC.

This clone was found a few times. CDR3 region: CASSRGQGVGTEAFF. As DNA, the CDR3 is TGTGCCAGCAGCCGGGGACAGGGGGTAGGCACTGAAGCTTTCTTT. The V gene is TRBV2, the J gene TRBJ1-1, with 11 bases aligning to TRBD1. CDR1 is SNHLY, CDR2 FYNNEI, per germline. V trimming: 6 bases; J trimming: 4 bases; junction bases outside the gene matches: 7. The CDR3 spans 15 residues.

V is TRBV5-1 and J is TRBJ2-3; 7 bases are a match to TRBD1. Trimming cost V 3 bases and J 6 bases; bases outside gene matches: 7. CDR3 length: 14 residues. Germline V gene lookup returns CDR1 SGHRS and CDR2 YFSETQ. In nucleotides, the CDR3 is TGCGCCAGCAGCTCGATGAGACAGGGCGATACGCAGTATTTT. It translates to CASSSMRQGDTQYF.

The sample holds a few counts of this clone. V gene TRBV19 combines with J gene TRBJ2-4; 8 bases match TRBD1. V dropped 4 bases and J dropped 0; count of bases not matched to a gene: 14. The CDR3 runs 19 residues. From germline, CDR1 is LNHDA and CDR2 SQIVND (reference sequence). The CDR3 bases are TGTGCCAGTAGTACCCTTGGACAGGGTTCAGACGGAGCCAAAAACATTCAGTACTTC. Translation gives CASSTLGQGSDGAKNIQYF.